What follows describes a single TCR beta chain. This specimen comes from a study of CD8 T cells in Susac syndrome. The authors negatively isolated CD8+ and CD4+ T cells and FACS-enriched TEMRA cells. Random hexamers were used to reverse transcribe the RNA input (0.5 to 1 ug). By means of immunoSEQ multiplex PCR, TCR beta CDR3 spanning 54 Vbeta and 13 Jbeta underwent amplification. TCRdb independently ran MiXCR on the immunoSEQ multiplex PCR reads; one entry per CDR3 protein. This sample has some 400,000 distinct CDR3 sequences, with 75% to 90% found just once. Looked up from germline, CDR1 is SQVTM and CDR2 is ANQGSEA. The CDR3 consists of 12 residues. Trimming pared 5 bases from V and 4 bases from J, leaving 8 bases between.

Sequenced material: CD8+ T cells from PBMCs. The receptor was derived from a human donor with multiple sclerosis. V and J are TRBV29-1 and TRBJ2-2, with D hard to call. CDR3 residues: CSVTRFTGELFF. The DNA of the CDR3 is TGCAGCGTTACCCGTTTCACCGGGGAGCTGTTTTTT.